Shown below are 2 T cell receptor beta chains from a single sample sequenced in a study of cytomegalovirus exposure and HLA in healthy donors. Primers: 60 Vbeta forward and 13 Jbeta reverse. The method was immunoSEQ multiplex PCR; TCRdb's version includes in-frame clones alone and lacks a portion of them. Recorded for this sample: 110,000 to 150,000 clones. Source material: PBMCs. The receptors shown here come from a man aged 40-49 years in good health and CMV-seronegative.

The CDR3 region is CASSQQGRTEAFF. The CDR3 DNA follows: TGTGCCAGCAGCCAACAGGGGCGCACTGAAGCTTTCTTT. The V call is TRBV7-2, the J call TRBJ1-1, with TRBD1 matching 7 bases. V was pared by 5 bases and J by 4 bases, with 4 bases of the junction left unmatched. Germline lookup yields CDR1 SGHTA and CDR2 FQGNSA. This CDR3 spans 13 amino acids.

The chain links TRBV18 to TRBJ1-1; 7 bases fit TRBD1. Germline V gene sequence: CDR1 KGHSH, CDR2 LQKENI. This CDR3 region has 15 residues. V lost 4 bases to trimming and J lost 0 bases; unmatched junction nucleotides: 5. The CDR3 loop reads CASSQAGTVNTEAFF. The CDR3 DNA follows: TGTGCCAGCTCACAAGCCGGGACAGTGAACACTGAAGCTTTCTTT.